This T cell receptor (beta chain) was obtained from a study of T cells after yellow fever vaccination. The CDR3 runs 16 residues. The germline V gene encodes CDR1 MNHEY and CDR2 SVGEGT. With 6 bases clipped from V and 0 bases from J, the junction kept 7 bases outside the gene matches. One entry per CDR3 protein results from TCRdb running MiXCR on the 5' RACE reads. The data contain approximately 150,000 distinct CDR3 sequences, approximately 6.2% of them seen just once; the ten biggest clones take up roughly 3%. The sequence was obtained from a man aged 18 to 29 who received the YFV17D yellow fever vaccine. The sample consisted of CD4+ T cells sorted from PBMCs, taken on the day of the first yellow fever vaccination. The chain has TRBV6-2 or TRBV6-3 and TRBJ2-1, with TRBD2 matching over 8 bases. The CDR3, as DNA: TGTGCCAGCAGGGAGCGGGGGTTCAGCTCCTACAATGAGCAGTTCTTC. Translated: CASRERGFSSYNEQFF.